This entry lists 27 T cell receptor beta chains sequenced from one sample in a study of patients and donors after allogeneic stem cell transplantation. TCRdb reprocessed the RT-PCR reads via MiXCR and lists one record per CDR3 protein. The data hold 150,000 to 200,000 distinct CDR3 sequences, with about 24% observed a single time. Sequencing was done on a sample of blood, either unsorted or a sorted T cell fraction (not recorded which). These receptors were taken from a human donor who was either an allogeneic HSCT recipient or a stem cell or donor lymphocyte infusion donor (not recorded which). It is not recorded whose cells these are; they may come from a transplant donor.

This clonotype has just a few counts. The chain employs TRBV12-3 or TRBV12-4 and TRBJ1-2; D is ambiguous. The ends were cut back, 5 bases at V and 3 bases at J, with 10 bases in the middle. The CDR3 spans 13 residues. The CDR3 is CASSGRSYYGYTF. Here the CDR3 DNA reads TGTGCCAGCAGTGGACGGAGCTACTATGGCTACACCTTC.

This clonotype was seen only a few times. The chain couples TRBV7-9 to TRBJ2-5, with 9 bases identical to TRBD1. J gave up 5 bases and V 1 base, and 8 bases lay outside the gene matches. The CDR3 length is 16 residues. Germline lookup yields CDR1 SEHNR and CDR2 FQNEAQ (reference sequence). CDR3 nucleotides: TGTGCCAGCAGCTTAGGCGGACAGGGGAGAGCGGAGACCCAGTACTTC. Translating gives CASSLGGQGRAETQYF.

V usage is TRBV20-1 and J usage is TRBJ1-1; weak D call: TRBD1 (6 bases). V was trimmed by 3 bases and J by 3 bases, leaving 26 bases between them. Germline loops: CDR1 DFQATT, CDR2 SNEGSKA (reference sequence). The CDR3 totals 18 residues. The CDR3 nucleotides read TGCAGTGCTAGTACTCTTACTGTCAACAGGGTTGAGGACACTGAAGCTTTCTTT. This sequence encodes CSASTLTVNRVEDTEAFF.

This clonotype appeared a few times. The chain links TRBV27 to TRBJ1-5; D possibly corresponds to TRBD1 (6 bases). The CDR3 extends over 16 amino acids. CDR1 and CDR2 (germline): MNHEY, SMNVEV (reference sequence). V shed 3 bases and J shed 0 bases, with 12 bases lying between them. The CDR3 region is CASSLLGQYSNQPQHF. CDR3 nucleotide sequence: TGTGCCAGCAGTTTGCTTGGACAGTATAGCAATCAGCCCCAGCATTTT.

The chain recombines TRBV2 with TRBJ1-5; 11 bases map to TRBD1. The CDR3 consists of 15 residues. The junction had 1 base not matched to a gene; V was cut back by 6 bases and J by 0 bases. Per germline, CDR1 SNHLY and CDR2 FYNNEI. CDR3 DNA sequence: TGTGCCAGCAGGGGGACAGGGGGTAGCAATCAGCCCCAGCATTTT. It specifies CASRGTGGSNQPQHF.

V gene TRBV12-3 or TRBV12-4 combines with J gene TRBJ2-7; D ambiguous. V was clipped by 3 bases and J by 3 bases, with 0 bases between them. The CDR3 has 10 residues. The CDR3 nucleotides read TGTGCCAGCAGTTTCTACGAGCAGTACTTC. Its translation: CASSFYEQYF.

The gene calls are TRBV5-5 and TRBJ2-7; D gene uncertain. The CDR3 is 12 residues long. Trimming cost V 0 bases and J 4 bases, with 5 bases left between them. CDR1 and CDR2 (germline): SGHKS, YYEKEE (reference sequence). Written as DNA, the CDR3 is TGTGCCAGCAGCTTGGACGGTTACGAGCAGTACTTC. Encoded protein: CASSLDGYEQYF.

The J gene is TRBJ2-1, the V gene TRBV29-1; possibly TRBD1 or TRBD2 for D (6 bases each). The V end was cut by 4 bases, the J end by 4 bases, with 23 bases between. There are 17 residues in the CDR3. Germline CDR1 reads SQVTM; CDR2 reads ANQGSEA. DNA of the CDR3: TGCAGCGTTGGAGGATTGGGGGGCCCGGCAATATACAATGAGCAGTTCTTC. Translating gives CSVGGLGGPAIYNEQFF.

V and J are TRBV20-1 and TRBJ1-1; no reliable D call. V dropped 3 bases and J dropped 1 base, with 15 bases sitting between them. Germline V gene data show CDR1 as DFQATT and CDR2 as SNEGSKA (reference sequence). The CDR3 covers 15 residues. The CDR3 reads CSASPQKAQNTEAFF. The CDR3, as DNA: TGCAGTGCTAGCCCCCAGAAAGCGCAGAACACTGAAGCTTTCTTT.

This clonotype was seen at least ten times. The chain is built from TRBV12-3 or TRBV12-4 and TRBJ1-2; D remains unclear. The CDR3 extends over 15 amino acids. Trimming took 3 bases from V and 2 from J, leaving 13 bases between them. As DNA, the CDR3 is TGTGCCAGCAGTTTCAAAGGGATTGAGAACTATGGCTACACCTTC. It translates to CASSFKGIENYGYTF.

This clonotype was observed a few times. The genes are TRBV10-3 and TRBJ2-1; D is tentatively TRBD1 or TRBD2 (5 bases each). CDR1 is ENHRY, CDR2 SYGVKD, per germline. The CDR3 extends over 16 amino acids. V lost 6 bases and J lost 1, with 16 bases in between. CDR3 DNA sequence: TGTGCCATCAGCCCGATAGTGGGGGTATCCTACAATGAGCAGTTCTTC. It encodes CAISPIVGVSYNEQFF.

Ten or more counts support this clonotype. The chain is built from TRBV27 and TRBJ1-2; possibly TRBD1 for D (5 bases). V was cut by 5 bases and J by 5 bases, with 15 bases left in between. CDR1 and CDR2 (germline): MNHEY, SMNVEV (reference sequence). The CDR3 length is 14 residues. CDR3 residues: CASSGGNRRYGYTF. CDR3 sequence (DNA): TGTGCCAGCAGTGGGGGAAACAGGCGATATGGCTACACCTTC.

This clonotype was detected ten times or more. The genes are TRBV7-9 and TRBJ2-1; 9 bases are a match to TRBD1. The CDR3 has 15 amino acids. V shed 1 base and J 7 bases; nucleotides not matched to a gene: 5. Germline V lookup: CDR1 SEHNR, CDR2 FQNEAQ (reference sequence). For the CDR3, the DNA is TGTGCCAGCAGCTTAGTGGGGACAGGGAGAAATGAGCAGTTCTTC. Translation gives CASSLVGTGRNEQFF.

V is TRBV2 and J is TRBJ2-3; 16 bases are a match to TRBD2. Germline CDR1 reads SNHLY; CDR2 reads FYNNEI. V shed 6 bases, J shed 4 bases, and the junction held 10 bases outside the gene matches. This CDR3 spans 18 amino acids. Here the CDR3 DNA reads TGTGCCAGCAGGGGACTAGCGGGGGGGCCTAAAGGGCCAGATACGCAGTATTTT. Protein product: CASRGLAGGPKGPDTQYF.

The chain employs TRBV3-1 and TRBJ2-1; no clear D gene. The CDR3 is 14 residues long. V lost 0 bases and J lost 2, with 5 bases in between. CDR1 and CDR2 from the germline V gene are LGHDT and YNNKEL (reference sequence). The CDR3 DNA reads as TGTGCCAGCAGCCAAGAAGTAACCTACAATGAGCAGTTCTTC. Amino acid sequence: CASSQEVTYNEQFF.

This clonotype has a handful of counts. The CDR3 DNA sequence: TGCAGTGCTAAAAAAGGGAAAGGGGCTGAAGCTTTCTTT. This translates into CSAKKGKGAEAFF. The V call is TRBV20-1, the J call TRBJ1-1; D perhaps matches TRBD1 (5 bases). Germline V gene sequence: CDR1 DFQATT, CDR2 SNEGSKA (reference sequence). The CDR3 sequence is 13 residues long. The V end lost 4 bases, the J end lost 6 bases, and 15 bases lay between the germline ends.

CDR3 DNA: TGTGCCAGCAGAGGGAATGAGCAGTTCTTC. This codes for CASRGNEQFF. This chain links TRBV5-5 with TRBJ2-1; D is ambiguous. Trimming pared 5 bases from V and 7 bases from J, leaving 4 bases between. CDR1 is SGHKS, CDR2 YYEKEE, per germline (reference sequence). The CDR3 runs to 10 residues. The full variable domain, rest sourced from reference TRBV5-5 and TRBJ2-1, is DAGVTQSPTHLIKTRGQQVTLRCSPISGHKSVSWYQQVLGQGPQFIFQYYEKEERGRGNFPDRFSARQFPNYSSELNVNALLLGDSALYLCASRGNEQFFGPGTRLTVL.

The table lists this clonotype with many counts. V and J are TRBV3-1 and TRBJ1-5, with D possibly matching TRBD1 (5 bases). The CDR3 has 15 residues. The V end was cut by 1 base, the J end by 7 bases, with 14 bases between. Germline V CDR1 and CDR2: LGHDT, YNNKEL (reference sequence). The CDR3 loop reads CASSQGSGFEQPQHF. CDR3 nucleotides: TGTGCCAGCAGCCAAGGATCAGGGTTTGAGCAGCCCCAGCATTTT.

This clonotype was counted ten times or more. The rearrangement joins TRBV29-1 to TRBJ1-1; the D gene is possibly TRBD1 (5 bases). Germline assignment: CDR1 SQVTM and CDR2 ANQGSEA. The CDR3 sequence is 10 residues long. The V gene lost 7 bases and the J gene lost 6 bases, with 9 bases spanning the gap. CDR3 sequence (DNA): TGCAGCGCTGGGACTGCTGAAGCTTTCTTT. This translates into CSAGTAEAFF.

The CDR3 nucleotides read TGTGCCAGCAGCCGGACTAGCGGAGTACCATTTTCCACAGATACGCAGTATTTT. It is translated as CASSRTSGVPFSTDTQYF. V and J are TRBV7-2 and TRBJ2-3, with 10 bases identical to TRBD2. In germline, CDR1 is SGHTA, CDR2 FQGNSA. The CDR3 is made up of 18 amino acids. V dropped 5 bases and J dropped 2; count of bases not matched to a gene: 13.

The V call is TRBV30, the J call TRBJ2-7; D is perhaps TRBD1 or TRBD2 (5 bases each). CDR3 length: 13 amino acids. The V end lost 5 bases, the J end lost 0 bases, and 11 bases lay between the germline ends. The V gene's germline CDR1 is GTSNPN and CDR2 SVGIG (reference sequence). The CDR3 loop is CAWRDGSSYEQYF. For the CDR3, the DNA is TGTGCCTGGCGGGACGGAAGCTCCTACGAGCAGTACTTC.

This clonotype has a count of ten or more. This chain links TRBV7-9 with TRBJ1-2, with 9 bases that match TRBD1. The CDR3 runs to 13 residues. Germline CDR1 is SEHNR and CDR2 is FQNEAQ (reference sequence). Trimming cost V 11 bases and J 6 bases; bases outside gene matches: 10. The CDR3 nucleotides are TGTGCCGGCATTCGGACAGGGGCTAATGGCTACACCTTC. Encoded protein: CAGIRTGANGYTF.

This sequence joins TRBV15 and TRBJ1-1, with D uncertain. The CDR3 runs to 17 residues. In germline, CDR1 is LNHNV, CDR2 YYDKDF (reference sequence). V dropped 1 base and J dropped 1 base, with 16 bases sitting between them. The CDR3 spells CATSRALQYWSNTEAFF. As DNA, the CDR3 is TGTGCCACCAGCAGAGCCCTCCAGTATTGGTCGAACACTGAAGCTTTCTTT. The variable domain in full, completed from reference TRBV15 and TRBJ1-1, reads DAMVIQNPRYQVTQFGKPVTLSCSQTLNHNVMYWYQQKSSQAPKLLFHYYDKDFNNEADTPDNFQSRRPNTSFCFLDIRSPGLGDTAMYLCATSRALQYWSNTEAFFGQGTRLTVV.

This clonotype was detected only a few times. The chain links TRBV6-2 or TRBV6-3 to TRBJ2-1; TRBD2 is a possible D gene (6 bases). The CDR3 is 13 amino acids. Trimming took 0 bases from V and 10 from J, leaving 10 bases between them. Germline V CDR1 and CDR2: MNHEY, SVGEGT. The CDR3 bases are TGTGCCAGCAGTTACTCGACTGGACTAGAGCAGTTCTTC. Protein sequence: CASSYSTGLEQFF.

V and J are TRBV7-2 and TRBJ2-1; the D gene is possibly TRBD2 (6 bases). CDR1 is SGHTA and CDR2 is FQGNSA in the germline V gene. The CDR3 is 18 amino acids. V lost 2 bases to trimming and J lost 0 bases, with 17 bases between them. The CDR3 protein is CASSLPGGGLSSYNEQFF. CDR3 coding DNA: TGTGCCAGCAGCTTACCCGGGGGTGGACTTAGCTCCTACAATGAGCAGTTCTTC.

The rearrangement uses TRBV11-3 and TRBJ2-3; no clear D. CDR3 length: 13 amino acids. Germline V CDR1 and CDR2: SGHNT, YENEEA. Trimming removed 5 bases from V and 0 bases from J, with 6 bases in between. In nucleotides, the CDR3 is TGTGCCAGCAGCCTCCCAAGCACAGATACGCAGTATTTT. It translates to CASSLPSTDTQYF. The variable domain in full, completed from reference TRBV11-3 and TRBJ2-3, reads EAGVVQSPRYKIIEKKQPVAFWCNPISGHNTLYWYLQNLGQGPELLIRYENEEAVDDSQLPKDRFSAERLKGVDSTLKIQPAELGDSAVYLCASSLPSTDTQYFGPGTRLTVL.

The V call is TRBV29-1, the J call TRBJ1-1; 9 bases fit TRBD1. This CDR3 spans 14 amino acids. Germline CDR1 reads SQVTM; CDR2 reads ANQGSEA. The V and J ends lost 7 bases and 2 bases, in that order; junction bases with no gene match: 8. CDR3 nucleotide sequence: TGCAGCGGCACCCGGGACAGGGACAACACTGAAGCTTTCTTT. Residues: CSGTRDRDNTEAFF. The whole variable domain, filled in from reference TRBV29-1 and TRBJ1-1, reads SAVISQKPSRDICQRGTSLTIQCQVDSQVTMMFWYRQQPGQSLTLIATANQGSEATYESGFVIDKFPISRPNLTFSTLTVSNMSPEDSSIYLCSGTRDRDNTEAFFGQGTRLTVV.